This T cell receptor beta chain derives from a study of blood T cell repertoires in COVID-19. At the level of the study: The study drew acute and convalescent COVID-19 samples from the United States, Italy and Spain. PBMCs, B-cell-depleted T cells, or T cells were the source of the cDNA or gDNA that made up the material.

As processed by the authors: From reference gene primer amplification, estimates of nucleated cell counts were derived. The table came from immunoSEQ multiplex PCR; TCRdb's copy has only in-frame clones and leaves some out. D and trimming were read from the DNA, whereas the V and J calls and clone size are those reported in that table. The sample carries about 85,000 clones, 85% to 95% recorded once. The CDR3 spans 13 residues. In germline, CDR1 is MNHEY, CDR2 SMNVEV (reference sequence). The V gene end was trimmed by 6 bases and the J gene end by 5 bases; junction bases not matched to a gene: 5. J is TRBJ2-5 and V is TRBV27; TRBD2 matches at 8 bases. The specimen was peripheral blood. The clonotype was recovered from a human donor with active COVID-19. The donor label of this sample is uncertain. The CDR3 sequence is CASRGLVEETQYF. The CDR3 DNA is TGTGCCAGCAGGGGACTAGTAGAGGAGACCCAGTACTTC.